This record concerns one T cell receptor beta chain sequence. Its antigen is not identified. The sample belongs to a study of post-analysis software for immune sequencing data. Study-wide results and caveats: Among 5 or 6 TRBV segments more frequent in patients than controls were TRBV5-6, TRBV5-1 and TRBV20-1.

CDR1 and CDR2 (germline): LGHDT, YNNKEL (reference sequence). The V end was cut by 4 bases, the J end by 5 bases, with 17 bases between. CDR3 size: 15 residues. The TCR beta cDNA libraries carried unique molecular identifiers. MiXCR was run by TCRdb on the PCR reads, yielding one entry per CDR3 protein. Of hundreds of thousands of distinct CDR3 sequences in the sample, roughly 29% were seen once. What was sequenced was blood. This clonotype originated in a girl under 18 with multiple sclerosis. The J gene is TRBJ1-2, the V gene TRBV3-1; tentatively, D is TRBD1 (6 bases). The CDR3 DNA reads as TGTGCCAGCAGCCCCCCGACAGGATCCGGGTATGGCTACACCTTC. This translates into CASSPPTGSGYGYTF. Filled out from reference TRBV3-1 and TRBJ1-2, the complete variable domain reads DTAVSQTPKYLVTQMGNDKSIKCEQNLGHDTMYWYKQDSKKFLKIMFSYNNKELIINETVPNRFSPKSPDKAHLNLHINSLELGDSAVYFCASSPPTGSGYGYTFGSGTRLTVV.